The next 30 T cell receptor beta chains were all read from a single sample in a study of T cells after posttransplantation cyclophosphamide. The method was immunoSEQ multiplex PCR; TCRdb's version includes in-frame clones alone and lacks a portion of them. The data hold almost 5,500 clones, with about 94% observed a single time. Sequencing used CD4+ T cells sorted from bone marrow. The receptor source for this set is a woman aged 55-69 years in good health, CMV-negative, and a related stem cell transplant donor.

The chain joins TRBV7-9 to TRBJ2-5; 9 bases map to TRBD1. The junction had 15 bases not matched to a gene; V was cut back by 5 bases and J by 5 bases. The germline V gene has CDR1 SEHNR and CDR2 FQNEAQ (reference sequence). The CDR3 sequence is 17 residues long. CDR3: CASSQVGTGLLGETQYF. As DNA, the CDR3 is TGTGCCAGCAGCCAAGTTGGGACAGGGCTTTTGGGGGAGACCCAGTACTTC.

The rearrangement links TRBV28 to TRBJ1-5; D perhaps matches TRBD1 (5 bases). Germline V gene sequence: CDR1 MDHEN, CDR2 SYDVKM. V was pared by 2 bases and J by 6 bases, with 11 bases between. The CDR3 is 14 residues long. DNA for the CDR3: TGTGCCAGCAGTTTAGTTCAGGGTTCTCAGCCCCAGCATTTT. Residues: CASSLVQGSQPQHF.

This chain links TRBV6-5 with TRBJ2-1; D ambiguous. Trimming stripped 7 bases from V and 13 bases from J, with 11 bases between. This CDR3 contains 10 residues. Germline V gene data show CDR1 as MNHEY and CDR2 as SVGAGI. CDR3 sequence reads: CASNTEPQFF. The CDR3 coding sequence is TGTGCCAGCAATACAGAGCCCCAGTTCTTC.

This chain joins TRBV2 and TRBJ2-1; TRBD1 might be the D (5 bases). The CDR3 has 14 residues. Trimming left V 4 bases short and J 5 bases short, with 12 bases between. In germline, CDR1 is SNHLY, CDR2 FYNNEI. The CDR3 sequence is CASSVMRTNNEQFF. In DNA, the CDR3 is TGTGCCAGCAGTGTGATGAGGACAAACAATGAGCAGTTCTTC.

This rearrangement joins TRBV6-1 to TRBJ2-2, with TRBD2 matching 10 bases. In germline, CDR1 is MNHNS, CDR2 SASEGT. The CDR3 runs to 16 residues. After removal of 3 bases from V and 3 bases from J, the junction contained 4 bases not matched to a gene. Here the CDR3 DNA reads TGTGCCAGCAGTGATCTAGCGGGAGTGGACACCGGGGAGCTGTTTTTT. This sequence encodes CASSDLAGVDTGELFF.

The chain uses TRBV27 and TRBJ2-1, with 7 bases identical to TRBD2. The V segment lost 4 bases and the J segment 0 bases; nucleotides outside the gene matches: 15. The CDR3 is 19 amino acids. Germline V gene data show CDR1 as MNHEY and CDR2 as SMNVEV (reference sequence). CDR3 DNA: TGTGCCAGCAGTTCCGATTTTCGACTAGCCGCGAGCTCCTACAATGAGCAGTTCTTC. It translates to CASSSDFRLAASSYNEQFF.

This chain joins TRBV6-4 and TRBJ2-5, with a tentative D call TRBD2 (6 bases). V lost 7 bases and J lost 3, with 21 bases in between. The germline V gene encodes CDR1 MRHNA and CDR2 SNTAGT. This CDR3 is 16 amino acids long. CDR3 sequence: CASTKQERELEETQYF. CDR3 in DNA: TGTGCCAGCACCAAGCAGGAACGGGAGTTGGAAGAGACCCAGTACTTC.

This clone occurred once. The chain uses TRBV5-1 and TRBJ2-3, with TRBD2 identical over 11 bases. V lost 4 bases to trimming and J lost 1 base; unmatched junction nucleotides: 2. The CDR3 runs 15 residues. The germline CDR1 and CDR2 sequences are SGHRS and YFSETQ. Written as DNA, the CDR3 is TGCGCCAGCAGCCAACTAGCGGGAGGCACAGATACGCAGTATTTT. Translation gives CASSQLAGGTDTQYF.

The chain uses TRBV7-2 and TRBJ2-7, with TRBD1 identical over 8 bases. This CDR3 has 14 residues. CDR1 SGHTA and CDR2 FQGNSA come from the germline V gene. V dropped 5 bases and J dropped 1; count of bases not matched to a gene: 4. In DNA form, the CDR3 reads TGTGCCAGCAGCCTCCGGACAGGGTCCTACGAGCAGTACTTC. As protein: CASSLRTGSYEQYF.

The chain uses TRBV6-6 and TRBJ2-7; D may be TRBD1 (6 bases). Germline CDR1 MNHNY, CDR2 SVGAGI (reference sequence). The V end was cut by 6 bases, the J end by 0 bases, with 9 bases between. The CDR3 is 13 amino acids. The CDR3, as DNA: TGTGCCAGCAGCGGACAGATCTCCTACGAGCAGTACGTC. Its protein is CASSGQISYEQYV.

The chain has TRBV30 and TRBJ2-5; no reliable D call. CDR1 and CDR2 from the germline V gene are GTSNPN and SVGIG (reference sequence). With 2 bases removed from V and 5 bases from J, the gap between germline ends came to 9 bases. The CDR3 sequence is 12 residues long. CDR3 sequence: CAWSLSLETQYF. The CDR3 DNA reads as TGTGCCTGGAGTCTCAGTTTGGAGACCCAGTACTTC. The variable domain in full, completed from reference TRBV30 and TRBJ2-5, reads SQTIHQWPATLVQPVGSPLSLECTVEGTSNPNLYWYRQAAGRGLQLLFYSVGIGQISSEVPQNLSASRPQDRQFILSSKKLLLSDSGFYLCAWSLSLETQYFGPGTRLLVL.

This clone was counted once. The chain links TRBV7-8 to TRBJ1-4; TRBD1 matches 8 bases. V gave up 4 bases and J gave up 8 bases; unmatched junction bases: 6. Germline CDR1 is SGHVS and CDR2 is FQNEAQ. The CDR3 extends over 14 amino acids. As DNA, the CDR3 is TGTGCCAGCAGCTCCCGGACAGGGCAGGAAAAACTGTTTTTT. It encodes CASSSRTGQEKLFF.

The chain is built from TRBV7-6 and TRBJ2-5; no reliable D call. CDR3 length: 15 amino acids. Germline V gene sequence: CDR1 SGHVS, CDR2 FNYEAQ. Trimming pared 2 bases from V and 5 bases from J, leaving 15 bases between. CDR3 region: CASSLRSQRRETQYF. DNA of the CDR3: TGTGCCAGCAGCTTACGATCTCAGCGAAGGGAGACCCAGTACTTC.

The chain uses TRBV7-9 and TRBJ2-7, with D perhaps matching TRBD1 (5 bases). CDR3 length: 16 amino acids. Germline V gene sequence: CDR1 SEHNR, CDR2 FQNEAQ (reference sequence). With 7 bases removed from V and 1 base from J, the gap between germline ends came to 20 bases. The CDR3 region has the DNA TGTGCCAGCACCCCCGTGCGACAGTTGATTTCCTACGAGCAGTACTTC. It yields the protein CASTPVRQLISYEQYF.

This clone was seen more than once but under ten times. The chain links TRBV30 to TRBJ1-6; D not certain. V dropped 2 bases and J dropped 0 bases, with 8 bases sitting between them. Germline V gives CDR1 GTSNPN, CDR2 SVGIG (reference sequence). CDR3 length: 15 residues. The CDR3 DNA is TGTGCCTGGAGTCCCCTGAGCTCCTATAATTCACCCCTCCACTTT. This sequence encodes CAWSPLSSYNSPLHF.

This clone was observed a single time. This chain uses TRBV5-6 with TRBJ2-1; TRBD1 might be the D (6 bases). The CDR3 sequence is 11 residues long. V lost 0 bases and J 16 bases, leaving 11 bases between the germline ends. Germline V gene lookup returns CDR1 SGHDT and CDR2 YYEEEE. CDR3 in DNA: TGTGCCAGCAGCTTGGGGGACACCGGTTTCTTC. Amino acid sequence: CASSLGDTGFF.

This clone has only one observation. The chain is built from TRBV19 and TRBJ2-2; no definite D call. The germline V gene has CDR1 LNHDA and CDR2 SQIVND (reference sequence). Deletions cut 4 bases from V and 5 bases from J, with 5 bases between. There are 12 residues in the CDR3. This CDR3 is CASSTRTGELFF. The CDR3 DNA reads as TGTGCCAGTAGTACCAGGACCGGGGAGCTGTTTTTT.

The chain combines TRBV29-1 with TRBJ2-2, with 7 nucleotides matching TRBD1. The V gene end was trimmed by 6 bases and the J gene end by 5 bases; junction bases not matched to a gene: 3. The CDR3 totals 12 residues. In germline, CDR1 is SQVTM, CDR2 ANQGSEA. CDR3 protein: CSVQGVTGELFF. The CDR3 DNA is TGCAGCGTCCAGGGGGTAACCGGGGAGCTGTTTTTT.

This chain uses TRBV18 with TRBJ2-1, with a possible D match to TRBD1 (5 bases). V was shortened by 0 bases and J by 4 bases, with 7 bases between the two germline ends. Germline CDR1 KGHSH, CDR2 LQKENI. There are 14 residues in the CDR3. CDR3 in amino acids: CASSPPTVYNEQFF. In DNA form, the CDR3 reads TGTGCCAGCTCACCACCGACAGTATACAATGAGCAGTTCTTC.

This chain joins TRBV11-2 and TRBJ2-3; 10 bases match TRBD2. Germline V lookup: CDR1 SGHAT, CDR2 FQNNGV. Trimming took 0 bases from V and 2 from J; bases not matched to a gene: 5. The CDR3 is made up of 17 amino acids. The CDR3 protein is CASSLDPSGGATDTQYF. Written as DNA, the CDR3 is TGTGCCAGCAGCTTAGATCCCAGCGGGGGGGCCACAGATACGCAGTATTTT.

The chain joins TRBV9 to TRBJ2-6; D gene ambiguous. The V end was cut by 5 bases, the J end by 2 bases, with 8 bases between. The germline gives CDR1 SGDLS, CDR2 YYNGEE. This CDR3 spans 14 amino acids. The CDR3 nucleotides are TGTGCCAGCAGTCTCCGTCCTGGGGCCAACGTCCTGACTTTC. It translates to CASSLRPGANVLTF.

The chain employs TRBV7-2 and TRBJ2-1; TRBD2 aligns across 9 bases. Per germline, CDR1 SGHTA and CDR2 FQGNSA. The CDR3 has 16 amino acids. V trimming: 2 bases; J trimming: 8 bases; junction bases outside the gene matches: 10. The CDR3 is CASSLIGLATGDEQFF. The CDR3 region has the DNA TGTGCCAGCAGCTTAATCGGACTAGCGACTGGGGATGAGCAGTTCTTC. Full variable domain (remainder filled in from reference TRBV7-2 and TRBJ2-1): GAGVSQSPSNKVTEKGKDVELRCDPISGHTALYWYRQSLGQGLEFLIYFQGNSAPDKSGLPSDRFSAERTGGSVSTLTIQRTQQEDSAVYLCASSLIGLATGDEQFFGPGTRLTVL.

The J gene is TRBJ2-5, the V gene TRBV7-2; D possibly corresponds to TRBD2 (5 bases). Germline assignment: CDR1 SGHTA and CDR2 FQGNSA. V was cut by 1 base and J by 5 bases, with 14 bases left in between. This CDR3 region has 15 residues. The CDR3 reads CASSLGEWAGETQYF. The CDR3, as DNA: TGTGCCAGCAGCTTAGGAGAGTGGGCGGGCGAGACCCAGTACTTC.

The chain carries TRBV19 and TRBJ1-4; D is perhaps TRBD1 (6 bases). The germline CDR1 and CDR2 sequences are LNHDA and SQIVND (reference sequence). The V and J ends lost 5 bases and 8 bases respectively, with 15 bases between them. There are 14 residues in the CDR3. CDR3 sequence: CASSRGAAPEKLFF. In DNA form, the CDR3 reads TGTGCCAGTAGTCGGGGGGCTGCTCCCGAAAAACTGTTTTTT.

The V gene is TRBV5-6, the J gene TRBJ1-6; maybe TRBD1 (6 bases). The V gene's germline CDR1 is SGHDT and CDR2 YYEEEE. The CDR3 is 14 amino acids. Trimming took 4 bases from V and 6 from J, leaving 11 bases between them. The CDR3 loop is CASSVGQRNSPLHF. The CDR3 DNA is TGTGCCAGCAGCGTCGGACAGCGTAATTCACCCCTCCACTTT.

The chain recombines TRBV9 with TRBJ2-1; 9 bases agree with TRBD1. The CDR3 spans 16 residues. The V and J ends lost 3 bases and 3 bases, in that order; junction bases with no gene match: 7. The germline gives CDR1 SGDLS, CDR2 YYNGEE. The DNA of the CDR3 is TGTGCCAGCAGCGAGGACAGGGGCTGGGGCTACAATGAGCAGTTCTTC. It is translated as CASSEDRGWGYNEQFF.

V and J are TRBV14 and TRBJ1-1, with D maybe TRBD1 (5 bases). The CDR3 is 14 residues long. Germline CDR1 reads SGHDN; CDR2 reads FVKESK. V lost 3 bases and J lost 1, with 9 bases in between. As DNA, the CDR3 is TGTGCCAGCAGCCACAGCGGGACGAACACTGAAGCTTTCTTT. As protein: CASSHSGTNTEAFF.

The J gene is TRBJ1-6, the V gene TRBV15, with unresolved D. This CDR3 has 15 amino acids. Trimming cost V 0 bases and J 1 base, with 4 bases left between them. Per the germline V gene, CDR1 is LNHNV and CDR2 is YYDKDF (reference sequence). The CDR3 loop is CATSRDGSYNSPLHF. The CDR3 DNA reads TGTGCCACCAGCAGAGACGGTTCCTATAATTCACCCCTCCACTTT.

The chain joins TRBV29-1 to TRBJ2-7; TRBD1 matches at 10 bases. The length of the CDR3 is 14 residues. Trimming took 6 bases from V and 2 from J; bases not matched to a gene: 7. The V gene's germline CDR1 is SQVTM and CDR2 ANQGSEA. CDR3 DNA sequence: TGCAGCGTAAACGGACAGGGGGTGACCTACGAGCAGTACTTC. Protein sequence: CSVNGQGVTYEQYF.

J is TRBJ1-5 and V is TRBV19; TRBD1 matches at 7 bases. V was pared by 1 base and J by 5 bases, with 5 bases of the junction left unmatched. The CDR3 sequence is 15 residues long. CDR1 is LNHDA and CDR2 is SQIVND in the germline V gene (reference sequence). The chain's CDR3 is CASSIAPGQYQPQHF. The CDR3 DNA is TGTGCCAGTAGTATAGCCCCGGGACAGTATCAGCCCCAGCATTTT.